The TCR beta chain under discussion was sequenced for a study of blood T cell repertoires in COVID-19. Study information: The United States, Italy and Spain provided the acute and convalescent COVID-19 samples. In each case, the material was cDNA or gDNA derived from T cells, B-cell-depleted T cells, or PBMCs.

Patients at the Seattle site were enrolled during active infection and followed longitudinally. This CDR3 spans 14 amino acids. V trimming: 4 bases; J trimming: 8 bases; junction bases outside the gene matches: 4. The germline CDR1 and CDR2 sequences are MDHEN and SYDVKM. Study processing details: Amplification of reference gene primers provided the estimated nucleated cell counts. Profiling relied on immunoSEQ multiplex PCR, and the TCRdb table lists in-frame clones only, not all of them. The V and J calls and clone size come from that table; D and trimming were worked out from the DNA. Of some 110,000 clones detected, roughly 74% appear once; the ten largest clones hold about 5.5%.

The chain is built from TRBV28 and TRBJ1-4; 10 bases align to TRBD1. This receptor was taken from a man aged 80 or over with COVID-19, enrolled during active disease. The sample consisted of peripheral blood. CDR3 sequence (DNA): TGTGCCAGCAGTTCGGGACAGGGGATGGAAAAACTGTTTTTT. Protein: CASSSGQGMEKLFF.